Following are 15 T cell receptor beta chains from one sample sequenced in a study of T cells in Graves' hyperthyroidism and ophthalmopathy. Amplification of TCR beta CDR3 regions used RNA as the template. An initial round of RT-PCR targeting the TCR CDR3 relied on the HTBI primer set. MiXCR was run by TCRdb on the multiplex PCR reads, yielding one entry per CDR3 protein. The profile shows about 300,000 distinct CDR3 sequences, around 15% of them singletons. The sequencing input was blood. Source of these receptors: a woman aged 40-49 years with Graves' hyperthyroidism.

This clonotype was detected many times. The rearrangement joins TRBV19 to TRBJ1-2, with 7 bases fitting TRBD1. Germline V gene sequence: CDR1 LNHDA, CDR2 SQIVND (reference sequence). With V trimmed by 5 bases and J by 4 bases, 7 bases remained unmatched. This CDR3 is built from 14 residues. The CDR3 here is CASSGDSNFYGYTF. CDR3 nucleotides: TGTGCCAGTAGTGGGGACAGCAACTTCTATGGCTACACCTTC.

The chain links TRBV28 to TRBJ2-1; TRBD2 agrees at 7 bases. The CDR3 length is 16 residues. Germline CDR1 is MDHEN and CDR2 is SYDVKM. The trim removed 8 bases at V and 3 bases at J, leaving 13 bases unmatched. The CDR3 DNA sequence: TGTGCCAGCCAACCTATGGGCGGGAGTTTCTACAATGAGCAGTTCTTC. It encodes CASQPMGGSFYNEQFF.

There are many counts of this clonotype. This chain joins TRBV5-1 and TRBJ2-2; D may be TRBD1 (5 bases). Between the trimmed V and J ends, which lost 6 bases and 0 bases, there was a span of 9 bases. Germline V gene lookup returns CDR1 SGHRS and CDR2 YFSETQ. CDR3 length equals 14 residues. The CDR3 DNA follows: TGCGCCAGCACCGACAGCTCGAACACCGGGGAGCTGTTTTTT. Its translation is CASTDSSNTGELFF. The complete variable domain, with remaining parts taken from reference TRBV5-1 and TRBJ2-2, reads KAGVTQTPRYLIKTRGQQVTLSCSPISGHRSVSWYQQTPGQGLQFLFEYFSETQRNKGNFPGRFSGRQFSNSRSEMNVSTLELGDSALYLCASTDSSNTGELFFGEGSRLTVL.

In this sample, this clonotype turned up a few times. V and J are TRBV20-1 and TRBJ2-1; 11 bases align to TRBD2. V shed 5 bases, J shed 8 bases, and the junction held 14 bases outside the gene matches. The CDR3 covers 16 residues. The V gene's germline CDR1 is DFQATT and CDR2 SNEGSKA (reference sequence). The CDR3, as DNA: TGCAGTGCTCCTCTCTTTAGCGGGAGGGCCGTGGATGAGCAGTTCTTC. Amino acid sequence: CSAPLFSGRAVDEQFF.

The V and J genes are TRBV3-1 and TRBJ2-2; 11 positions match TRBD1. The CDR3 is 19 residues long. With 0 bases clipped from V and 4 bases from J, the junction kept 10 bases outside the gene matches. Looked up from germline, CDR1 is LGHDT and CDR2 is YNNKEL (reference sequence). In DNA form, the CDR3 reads TGTGCCAGCAGCCAAGAGAAGATAACGGGACAGGGGGGCACCGGGGAGCTGTTTTTT. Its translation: CASSQEKITGQGGTGELFF.

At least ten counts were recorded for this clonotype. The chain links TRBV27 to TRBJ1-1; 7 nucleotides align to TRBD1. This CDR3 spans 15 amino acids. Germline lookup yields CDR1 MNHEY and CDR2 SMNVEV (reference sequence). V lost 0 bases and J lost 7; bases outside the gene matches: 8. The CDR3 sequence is CASSLSPYRGYEAFF. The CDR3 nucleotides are TGTGCCAGCAGTTTATCGCCCTACAGGGGATATGAAGCTTTCTTT.

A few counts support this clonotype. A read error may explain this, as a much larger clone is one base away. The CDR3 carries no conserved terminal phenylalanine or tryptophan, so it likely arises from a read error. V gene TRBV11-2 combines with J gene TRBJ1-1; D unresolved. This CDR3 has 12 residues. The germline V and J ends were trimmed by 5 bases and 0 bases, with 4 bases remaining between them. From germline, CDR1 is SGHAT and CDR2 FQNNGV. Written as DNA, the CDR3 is TGTGCCAGCAGCCGAATGAACACTGAAGCTTTCCTT. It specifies CASSRMNTEAFL.

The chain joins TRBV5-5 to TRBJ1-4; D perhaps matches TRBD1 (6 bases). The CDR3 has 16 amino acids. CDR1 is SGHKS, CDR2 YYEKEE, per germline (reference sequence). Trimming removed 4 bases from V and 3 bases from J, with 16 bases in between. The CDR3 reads CASSDGQSFANEKLFF. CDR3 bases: TGTGCCAGCAGCGACGGACAGTCGTTCGCTAATGAAAAACTGTTTTTT.

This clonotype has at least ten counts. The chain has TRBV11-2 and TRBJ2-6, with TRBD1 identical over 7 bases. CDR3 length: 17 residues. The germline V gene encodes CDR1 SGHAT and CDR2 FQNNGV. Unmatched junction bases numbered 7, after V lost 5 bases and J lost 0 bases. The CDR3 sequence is CASSKGAILSGANVLTF. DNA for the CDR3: TGTGCCAGCAGCAAGGGGGCAATCCTCTCTGGGGCCAACGTCCTGACTTTC.

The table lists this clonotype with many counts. The CDR3: CASSQPGQGSGTEAFF. In DNA, the CDR3 is TGTGCCAGCTCTCAACCGGGACAGGGATCGGGCACTGAAGCTTTCTTT. The chain couples TRBV27 to TRBJ1-1; TRBD1 aligns across 9 bases. Losses at the gene ends were 8 bases for V and 4 bases for J; bases not matched to a gene: 14. CDR1 and CDR2 (germline): MNHEY, SMNVEV (reference sequence). This CDR3 has 16 residues.

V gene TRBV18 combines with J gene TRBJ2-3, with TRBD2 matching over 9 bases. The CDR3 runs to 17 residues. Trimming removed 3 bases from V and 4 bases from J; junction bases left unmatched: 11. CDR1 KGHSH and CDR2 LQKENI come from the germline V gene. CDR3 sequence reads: CASSPRFRSGRSDTQYF. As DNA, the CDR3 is TGTGCCAGCTCACCTCGGTTCCGAAGCGGGAGGTCAGATACGCAGTATTTT.

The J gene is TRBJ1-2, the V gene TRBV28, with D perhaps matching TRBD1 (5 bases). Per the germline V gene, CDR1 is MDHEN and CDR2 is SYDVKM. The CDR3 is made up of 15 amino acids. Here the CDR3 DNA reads TGTCGCAGCAGCCCCCGGACACCGCGCTTCTATGGCTACACCTTC. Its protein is CRSSPRTPRFYGYTF.

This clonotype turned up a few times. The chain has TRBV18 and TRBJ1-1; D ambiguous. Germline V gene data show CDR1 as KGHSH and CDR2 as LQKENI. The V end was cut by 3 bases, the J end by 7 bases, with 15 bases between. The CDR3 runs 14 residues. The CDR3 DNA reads TGTGCCAGCTCACCTGCACGCAGTCTTAGTGAAGCTTTCTTT. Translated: CASSPARSLSEAFF.

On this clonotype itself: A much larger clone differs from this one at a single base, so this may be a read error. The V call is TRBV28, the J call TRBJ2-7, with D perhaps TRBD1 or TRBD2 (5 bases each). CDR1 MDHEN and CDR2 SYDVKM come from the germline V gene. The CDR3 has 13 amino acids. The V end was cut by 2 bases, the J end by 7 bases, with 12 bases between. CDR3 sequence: CASSLRGDLEQYF. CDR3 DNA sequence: TGTGCCAGCAGTTTAAGGGGAGACCTGGAGCAGTACTTC. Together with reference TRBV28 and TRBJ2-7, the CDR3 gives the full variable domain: DVKVTQSSRYLVKRTGEKVFLECVQDMDHENMFWYRQDPGLGLRLIYFSYDVKMKEKGDIPEGYSVSREKKERFSLILESASTNQTSMYLCASSLRGDLEQYFGPGTRLTVT.

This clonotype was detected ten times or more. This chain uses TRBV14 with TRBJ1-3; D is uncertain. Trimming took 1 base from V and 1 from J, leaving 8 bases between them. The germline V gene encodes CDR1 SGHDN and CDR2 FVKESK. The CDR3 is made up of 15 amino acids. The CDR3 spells CASSQVLSSGNTIYF. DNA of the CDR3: TGTGCCAGCAGCCAAGTCTTGTCTTCTGGAAACACCATATATTTT.